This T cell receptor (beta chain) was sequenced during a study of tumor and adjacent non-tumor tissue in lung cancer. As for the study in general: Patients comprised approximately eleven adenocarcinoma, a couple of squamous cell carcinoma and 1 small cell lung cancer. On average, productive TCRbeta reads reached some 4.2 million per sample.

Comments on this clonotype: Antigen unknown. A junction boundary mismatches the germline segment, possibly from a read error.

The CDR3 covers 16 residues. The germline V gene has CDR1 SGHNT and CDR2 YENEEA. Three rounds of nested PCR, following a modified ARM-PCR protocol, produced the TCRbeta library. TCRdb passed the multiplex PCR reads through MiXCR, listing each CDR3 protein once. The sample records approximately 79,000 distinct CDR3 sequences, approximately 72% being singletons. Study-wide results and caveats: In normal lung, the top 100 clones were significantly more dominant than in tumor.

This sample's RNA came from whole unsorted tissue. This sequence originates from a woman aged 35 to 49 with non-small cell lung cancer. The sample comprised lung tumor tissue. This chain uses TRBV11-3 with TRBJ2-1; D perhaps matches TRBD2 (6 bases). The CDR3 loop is CTSSPPSGGMNNEQFF. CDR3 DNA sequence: TGTACCAGCAGCCCTCCCAGCGGCGGGATGAACAATGAGCAGTTCTTC.